This T cell receptor beta chain stems from a study of shared clonotypes between healthy human individuals. This clone came up a few times. Germline assignment: CDR1 MNHNY and CDR2 SVGAGI (reference sequence). This CDR3 comprises 14 residues. V lost 8 bases and J lost 1, with 12 bases in between. The assay was immunoSEQ multiplex PCR, and TCRdb's table has in-frame clones only and misses some. The sample holds about 490,000 clones; approximately 82% are singletons and the top ten take more than 10%. This chain links TRBV6-6 with TRBJ1-5, with D hard to call. The receptor comes from a woman aged 40-49 years in good health. Some clones in this sample may be carry-over from other donors' samples. The specimen was PBMCs. The CDR3 protein is CASVGALSNQPQHF. The CDR3 bases are TGTGCCAGCGTCGGCGCCTTGAGCAATCAGCCCCAGCATTTT.